A selection of T cell receptor beta chains follows, all from one sample in a study of regulatory T cells in long-lasting Graves disease. Via MiXCR, TCRdb re-called the multiplex PCR reads, giving one row per CDR3 protein. Among approximately 440,000 distinct CDR3 sequences listed, under 20% were seen once. The data also belong to a second study, concerning T cells in Graves' hyperthyroidism and ophthalmopathy.

The sample consisted of peripheral blood mononuclear cells (PBMCs), taken at new diagnosis, from a patient treated with antithyroid drugs. The source of these receptors is a man aged 35 to 55 with Graves disease. Each CDR3 is given with its conserved first and last residue. Fields, in order: D gene, clone size, V gene, J gene, CDR3 DNA, CDR3 protein. D genes are given only for firm matches. Expanded clones are given a class, and other clones once, few, many or no size at all.

NA,many,TRBV28,TRBJ1-5,TGTGCCAGCAGTTTTCCGGCCCCCAATCAGCCCCAGCATTTT,CASSFPAPNQPQHF
NA,many,TRBV18,TRBJ1-1,TGTGCCAGCTCACCAGGAGGGCTTGAAGCTTTCTTT,CASSPGGLEAFF
NA,many,TRBV3-1,TRBJ2-1,TGTGCCAGCAGCCGAACCCGGGACTCTCTAAGGCAGTTCTTC,CASSRTRDSLRQFF
NA,many,TRBV29-1,TRBJ2-7,TGCAGCGTTGGGGACGGCTACGAGCAGTACTTC,CSVGDGYEQYF
NA,many,TRBV5-1,TRBJ1-5,TGTGCCAGCAGCTTGGCGGGTAAGGATCAGCCCCAGCATTTT,CASSLAGKDQPQHF
TRBD2,many,TRBV6-1,TRBJ2-3,TGTGCCAGCAGTGAAGTCTACCAGCGGGGGGACACAGATACGCAGTATTTT,CASSEVYQRGDTDTQYF
TRBD2,many,TRBV7-3,TRBJ2-7,TGTGCCAGCAGCTTACAAAGCGGGAACTCCTACGAGCAGTACTTC,CASSLQSGNSYEQYF
TRBD1,NA,TRBV6-2/TRBV6-3,TRBJ1-2,TGTGCCAGCAGTTTCCGGACAGGGGGCTACACCTTC,CASSFRTGGYTF
NA,NA,TRBV6-1,TRBJ2-1,TGTGCCAGCAGTGAAATTGGGGGTACGTGGCAGTTCTTC,CASSEIGGTWQFF
NA,NA,TRBV6-9,TRBJ2-1,TGTGCCAGCAGTTACGGAGGGGGCGCCTACAATGAGCAGTTCTTC,CASSYGGGAYNEQFF
TRBD2,many,TRBV3-1,TRBJ2-3,TGTGCCAGCAGCCACGGTGCTAGCGGGAGAGGAGATACGCAGTATTTT,CASSHGASGRGDTQYF
TRBD2,many,TRBV9,TRBJ2-5,TGTGCCAGCAGCGTAGGGACTAGCGGGCTCCAAGAGACCCAGTACTTC,CASSVGTSGLQETQYF
TRBD2,many,TRBV11-3,TRBJ2-1,TGTGCCAGCAGCTTTAAGACGGGGGGGTGGGATGAGCAGTTCTTC,CASSFKTGGWDEQFF
NA,many,TRBV20-1,TRBJ2-2,TGCAGTGCTAGAGGGGTCTTGGACGGGGAGCTGTTTTTT,CSARGVLDGELFF
NA,many,TRBV28,TRBJ2-7,TGTGCCAGCAGTTTCTCAGGGGCCCCGTTCTACGAGCAGTACTTC,CASSFSGAPFYEQYF
TRBD1,many,TRBV20-1,TRBJ2-5,TGCAGTGCCATAGGGGACAGGTGGCAAGAGACCCAGTACTTC,CSAIGDRWQETQYF
NA,many,TRBV12-3/TRBV12-4,TRBJ2-7,TGTGCCAGCAGTTTCCCTCTGGTGAGAGAGCAGTACTTC,CASSFPLVREQYF
NA,many,TRBV5-1,TRBJ2-3,TGCGCCAGCAGCTTGGGCCTTAGCGGCTTGAACACAGATACGCAGTATTTT,CASSLGLSGLNTDTQYF
NA,NA,TRBV19,TRBJ2-1,TGTGCCAGTGGCTCTGAAGGGCTCTACAATGAGCAGTTCTTC,CASGSEGLYNEQFF
NA,many,TRBV27,TRBJ2-1,TGTGCCAGCAGGGTGGGGAACCCCTACAATGAGCAGTTCTTC,CASRVGNPYNEQFF
TRBD1,many,TRBV6-1,TRBJ1-5,TGTGCCAGCAGGTTAACAGGGGGCGGTCAGCCCCAGCATTTT,CASRLTGGGQPQHF
TRBD1,NA,TRBV3-1,TRBJ2-7,TGTGCCAGCAGCCAAGACTGGGACAGCTCCTACGAGCAGTACTTC,CASSQDWDSSYEQYF
TRBD2,many,TRBV20-1,TRBJ2-5,TGCAGTGCTTTCCGGACTAGCGGGAGTGAATTAGGAGAGACCCAGTACTTC,CSAFRTSGSELGETQYF
NA,few,TRBV12-3/TRBV12-4,TRBJ1-5,TGTGCCAGCAGTTTATCAGGCCCCTGGGGTTCTCAGCCCCAGCATTTT,CASSLSGPWGSQPQHF
NA,NA,TRBV10-3,TRBJ2-2,TGTGCCATCAGTGAAAGTGACGGGGAGCTGTTTTTT,CAISESDGELFF
NA,NA,TRBV6-1,TRBJ2-6,TGTGCCAGCAGACGATCCGGGACGACCGGGGCCAACGTCCTGACTTTC,CASRRSGTTGANVLTF
TRBD1,many,TRBV11-2,TRBJ2-2,TGTGCCAGCAGCCCAACAGGGGGATGGACCGGGGAGCTGTTTTTT,CASSPTGGWTGELFF
TRBD1,many,TRBV5-1,TRBJ1-1,TGCGCCAGCAGCCGGGACAGGGGGTCGAGCACTGAAGCTTTCTTT,CASSRDRGSSTEAFF
TRBD2,NA,TRBV20-1,TRBJ2-4,TGCAGTTCGGGAGGGCGGACCAGGGACATTCAGTACTTC,CSSGGRTRDIQYF
TRBD1,many,TRBV18,TRBJ1-4,TGTGCCAGCTCACCGACAGGGGAGGGGAGTGAAAAACTGTTTTTT,CASSPTGEGSEKLFF
NA,NA,TRBV20-1,TRBJ2-1,TGCAGTGCAAACAACCGGGGGGAGCAGTTCTTC,CSANNRGEQFF
NA,many,TRBV24-1,TRBJ1-2,TGTGCCACCCAACCAGGGACTAACTATGGCTACACCTTC,CATQPGTNYGYTF
TRBD1,NA,TRBV9,TRBJ2-3,TGTGCCAGCAGGCCGGACAGGGCTACTTGGGATACGCAGTATTTT,CASRPDRATWDTQYF
NA,few,TRBV5-5,TRBJ2-7,TGTGCCAGCAGCTTGATGTTCCCGAGCTCCTACGAGCAGTACTTC,CASSLMFPSSYEQYF
TRBD1,NA,TRBV12-3/TRBV12-4,TRBJ1-1,TGTGCCAGCAGTATGGGGACAGGCGTTACAAGCGGAGCTTTCTTT,CASSMGTGVTSGAFF
TRBD1,NA,TRBV12-3/TRBV12-4,TRBJ1-1,TGTGCCAGCAGCAAGACAGGGTTGAAGAACACTGAAGCTTTCTTT,CASSKTGLKNTEAFF
NA,many,TRBV20-1,TRBJ2-1,TGCAGTGCCTCGGCGGCAGGGAATAATTTCTCCTACAATGAGCAGTTCTTC,CSASAAGNNFSYNEQFF
NA,many,TRBV3-1,TRBJ2-1,TGTGCCAGCAGCCAAATTGAGAGTGAGCAGTTCTTC,CASSQIESEQFF
NA,many,TRBV6-1,TRBJ2-2,TGTGCCAGCAGTGACCGGACAGTCCGTCTGTCCACCGGGGAGCTGTTTTTT,CASSDRTVRLSTGELFF
NA,NA,TRBV10-3,TRBJ1-3,TGTGCCATCAGTGAGTCCGGGGGCCTCCGGGGAAACACCATATATTTT,CAISESGGLRGNTIYF
TRBD1,many,TRBV18,TRBJ1-1,TGTGCCAGCTCACCAGGGGGACAGGGGAACACTGAAGCTTTCTTT,CASSPGGQGNTEAFF
NA,many,TRBV5-1,TRBJ2-5,TGCGCCAGCTGGCGGCGAGGGGAGACCCAGTACTTC,CASWRRGETQYF
NA,many,TRBV7-9,TRBJ1-2,TGTGCCAGCAGCTTGGACAGTCCTACAGGCGGCTACACCTTC,CASSLDSPTGGYTF
TRBD2,NA,TRBV29-1,TRBJ2-2,TGCAGCGTGTTCGGGACTAGCGGGATCACCGGGGAGCTGTTTTTT,CSVFGTSGITGELFF
NA,NA,TRBV12-3/TRBV12-4,TRBJ2-1,TGTGCCAGCAGTTTTGGGTGGAACAATGAGCAGTTCTTC,CASSFGWNNEQFF
TRBD2,many,TRBV10-2,TRBJ2-7,TGCGCCAGCAGAGGACTAGCGGGAGCGTTTTTCGAGCAGTACTTC,CASRGLAGAFFEQYF
NA,many,TRBV27,TRBJ1-3,TGTGCCAGCAGTCCGGTCTCTGGAAACACCATATATTTT,CASSPVSGNTIYF
NA,many,TRBV12-3/TRBV12-4,TRBJ2-3,TGTGCCAGCAGTCCACCAGGGGGGGTCCCTAGCACAGATACGCAGTATTTT,CASSPPGGVPSTDTQYF
NA,NA,TRBV28,TRBJ1-4,TGTGCCAGCAGCTACCGGGACATCCCGATCGAGAATGAAAAACTGTTTTTT,CASSYRDIPIENEKLFF
TRBD1,NA,TRBV29-1,TRBJ2-7,TGCAGCGTTGAAGATGGACAGGGCTACGAGCAGTACTTC,CSVEDGQGYEQYF
NA,NA,TRBV28,TRBJ1-4,TGTGCCAGCAGTCCACGCGTACCAGGGCGGTCGCTGTTTTTT,CASSPRVPGRSLFF